A selection of T cell receptor beta chains follows, all from one sample in a study of patients and donors after allogeneic stem cell transplantation. TCRdb reprocessed the RT-PCR reads with MiXCR, giving one entry per CDR3 protein. The data hold about 150,000 distinct CDR3 sequences, with roughly two fifths observed a single time. Material for sequencing was blood, either unsorted or a sorted T cell fraction (not recorded which). The receptors stem from a human donor who was either an allogeneic HSCT recipient or a stem cell or donor lymphocyte infusion donor (not recorded which). It is not recorded whose cells these are; they may come from a transplant donor. Both conserved end residues are part of each CDR3. A D gene is named only where the DNA matches it firmly. Size values are once, few and many counts, or a class for expanded clones, and some rows have none.

v_gene: TRBV20-1; abundance: few; d_gene: .; j_gene: TRBJ1-6; CDR3nt: TGCAGTGCTAGAGCAAGTGGACAGTGGAATAATTCACCCCTCCACTTT; CDR3aa: CSARASGQWNNSPLHF
v_gene: TRBV20-1; abundance: .; d_gene: .; j_gene: TRBJ2-7; CDR3nt: TGCAGTGCTCTAACCCCCAAAGCACAGATCTACGAGCAGTACTTC; CDR3aa: CSALTPKAQIYEQYF
v_gene: TRBV12-3/TRBV12-4; abundance: .; d_gene: .; j_gene: TRBJ2-7; CDR3nt: TGTGCCAGCAACCTAGACGGGACCTACGAGCAGTACTTC; CDR3aa: CASNLDGTYEQYF
v_gene: TRBV4-3; abundance: .; d_gene: TRBD2; j_gene: TRBJ2-1; CDR3nt: TGCGCCAGCAGCCAAGATTCAAGGCTAGCGGGGAGGAATGAGCAGTTCTTC; CDR3aa: CASSQDSRLAGRNEQFF
v_gene: TRBV6-1; abundance: .; d_gene: .; j_gene: TRBJ1-3; CDR3nt: TGTGCCAGCAGTGAACTGGGAAATGCTGGAAACACCATATATTTT; CDR3aa: CASSELGNAGNTIYF
v_gene: TRBV6-5; abundance: .; d_gene: .; j_gene: TRBJ1-3; CDR3nt: TGTGCCAGCGTCCCGGGGGGCTCTGGAAACACCATATATTTT; CDR3aa: CASVPGGSGNTIYF
v_gene: TRBV5-1; abundance: .; d_gene: TRBD2; j_gene: TRBJ2-3; CDR3nt: TGCGCCAGCAGCTTGAGCGGGGACGCAGATACGCAGTATTTT; CDR3aa: CASSLSGDADTQYF
v_gene: TRBV4-2; abundance: few; d_gene: .; j_gene: TRBJ2-3; CDR3nt: TGTGCCAGCAGCCGCGGGGTGTGGGCAGATACGCAGTATTTT; CDR3aa: CASSRGVWADTQYF
v_gene: TRBV12-3/TRBV12-4; abundance: few; d_gene: .; j_gene: TRBJ1-5; CDR3nt: TGTGCCAGCAGTTTAAGTGACCAGCCCCAGCATTTT; CDR3aa: CASSLSDQPQHF
v_gene: TRBV12-3/TRBV12-4; abundance: .; d_gene: .; j_gene: TRBJ1-1; CDR3nt: TGTGCCAGCAGCCACCTGGGGGGTATGAACACTGAAGCTTTCTTT; CDR3aa: CASSHLGGMNTEAFF
v_gene: TRBV7-2; abundance: .; d_gene: .; j_gene: TRBJ1-3; CDR3nt: TGTGCCAGCAGCTTAGGGGGTGACAGGTACTCTGGAAACACCATATATTTT; CDR3aa: CASSLGGDRYSGNTIYF
v_gene: TRBV6-2/TRBV6-3; abundance: .; d_gene: .; j_gene: TRBJ1-5; CDR3nt: TGTGCCAGCAGTTACGGTACGGGTAGCAATCAGCCCCAGCATTTT; CDR3aa: CASSYGTGSNQPQHF
v_gene: TRBV9; abundance: few; d_gene: .; j_gene: TRBJ2-3; CDR3nt: TGTGCCAGCAGCGTAGGGGGGGTCTCAGATACGCAGTATTTT; CDR3aa: CASSVGGVSDTQYF
v_gene: TRBV10-1; abundance: .; d_gene: .; j_gene: TRBJ1-1; CDR3nt: TGCGCCAGCAGTGAGTCTTCAGACTGCGGCCTTCATGTACTTCTGGGGGGGAACACTGAAGCTTTCTTT; CDR3aa: CASSESSDCGLHVLLGGNTEAFF
v_gene: TRBV28; abundance: .; d_gene: .; j_gene: TRBJ2-1; CDR3nt: TGTGCCAGCAGTTTTCGGTCTAGACGGCATGAGCAGTTCTTC; CDR3aa: CASSFRSRRHEQFF
v_gene: TRBV25-1; abundance: many; d_gene: .; j_gene: TRBJ1-2; CDR3nt: TGTGCCAGCAGCCATTCCGGGCCCGGATTGTATGGCTACACCTTC; CDR3aa: CASSHSGPGLYGYTF
v_gene: TRBV6-6; abundance: .; d_gene: TRBD2; j_gene: TRBJ2-1; CDR3nt: TGTGCCAGCAGCCATGGTAGCGGGGGGGGTTCTGGGCAGTTCTTC; CDR3aa: CASSHGSGGGSGQFF
v_gene: TRBV30; abundance: few; d_gene: .; j_gene: TRBJ1-4; CDR3nt: TGTGCCCGACGGGAAGCAACTAATGAAAAACTGTTTTTT; CDR3aa: CARREATNEKLFF
v_gene: TRBV6-6; abundance: .; d_gene: TRBD2; j_gene: TRBJ2-3; CDR3nt: TGTGCCAGCAGCCCCCGGGTAGCGGGGGGGGAAGATACGCAGTATTTT; CDR3aa: CASSPRVAGGEDTQYF
v_gene: TRBV6-6; abundance: .; d_gene: .; j_gene: TRBJ1-5; CDR3nt: TGTGCCAGCAGTTACTCGACTCTCGGGCCCCAGCATTTT; CDR3aa: CASSYSTLGPQHF
v_gene: TRBV5-1; abundance: few; d_gene: .; j_gene: TRBJ1-1; CDR3nt: TGCGCCAGCAGCTTGGTTGGATCCTCTGAAGCTTTCTTT; CDR3aa: CASSLVGSSEAFF
v_gene: TRBV5-6; abundance: few; d_gene: TRBD1; j_gene: TRBJ2-1; CDR3nt: TGTGCCAGCAGCTTCGGGACAGGGTCCTACAATGAGCAGTTCTTC; CDR3aa: CASSFGTGSYNEQFF
v_gene: TRBV12-3/TRBV12-4; abundance: few; d_gene: TRBD1; j_gene: TRBJ1-1; CDR3nt: TGTGCCAGCAGTCGGACAGGGGTCAACCTGAACACTGAAGCTTTCTTT; CDR3aa: CASSRTGVNLNTEAFF
v_gene: TRBV20-1; abundance: .; d_gene: .; j_gene: TRBJ1-6; CDR3nt: TGCAGTGCTAGAGCCGTACAGGTTTATAATTCACCCCTCCACTTT; CDR3aa: CSARAVQVYNSPLHF
v_gene: TRBV2; abundance: many; d_gene: TRBD2; j_gene: TRBJ2-3; CDR3nt: TGTGCCTGCCCGTGGTGGGTAGCGGGGGCCTACACAGATACGCAGTATTTT; CDR3aa: CACPWWVAGAYTDTQYF
v_gene: TRBV20-1; abundance: once; d_gene: .; j_gene: TRBJ2-7; CDR3nt: TGCAGTGCTAGAGAATCTAGCTCCCCCGGTTGGGAGCAGTACTTC; CDR3aa: CSARESSSPGWEQYF
v_gene: TRBV7-9; abundance: few; d_gene: .; j_gene: TRBJ1-5; CDR3nt: TGTGCCAGCAGCGCCGACAGCCCGGTTCGGCCCCAGCATTTT; CDR3aa: CASSADSPVRPQHF
v_gene: TRBV5-8; abundance: .; d_gene: TRBD2; j_gene: TRBJ2-2; CDR3nt: TGTGCCAGCAGCTTGGCCGGTGTAGCGGGGACGAACACCGGGGAGCTGTTTTTT; CDR3aa: CASSLAGVAGTNTGELFF
v_gene: TRBV6-2/TRBV6-3; abundance: .; d_gene: TRBD1; j_gene: TRBJ1-5; CDR3nt: TGTGCCAGCAACCCCGGGACAGGCTATCAGCCCCAGCATTTT; CDR3aa: CASNPGTGYQPQHF
v_gene: TRBV7-3; abundance: few; d_gene: TRBD2; j_gene: TRBJ2-3; CDR3nt: TGTGCCAGCAGCCCTGGACTAGCGGGGGCCCCTACGCAGTATTTT; CDR3aa: CASSPGLAGAPTQYF
v_gene: TRBV10-3; abundance: .; d_gene: .; j_gene: TRBJ1-2; CDR3nt: TGTGCCATCAGAAGACAGCTCGATAACTATGGCTACACCTTC; CDR3aa: CAIRRQLDNYGYTF
v_gene: TRBV18; abundance: .; d_gene: .; j_gene: TRBJ2-1; CDR3nt: TGTGCCAGCTTGTATTCGCTGGCGGGCCCTTACAATGAGCAGTTCTTC; CDR3aa: CASLYSLAGPYNEQFF
v_gene: TRBV10-3; abundance: .; d_gene: TRBD2; j_gene: TRBJ2-1; CDR3nt: TGTGCCATCAGTGAGTCTGTAGCGGGGGGGCCCTACAATGAGCAGTTCTTC; CDR3aa: CAISESVAGGPYNEQFF
v_gene: TRBV20-1; abundance: .; d_gene: .; j_gene: TRBJ1-4; CDR3nt: TGCAGTGCTTTCGACAGCGCAACTAATGAAAAACTGTTTTTT; CDR3aa: CSAFDSATNEKLFF
v_gene: TRBV12-3/TRBV12-4; abundance: few; d_gene: .; j_gene: TRBJ1-2; CDR3nt: TGTGCCAGCACCTTGGGGCCAGGGTATGGCTACACCTTC; CDR3aa: CASTLGPGYGYTF
v_gene: TRBV20-1; abundance: few; d_gene: .; j_gene: TRBJ1-1; CDR3nt: TGCAGGGCCTCTGAGAGCACTGAAGCTTTCTTT; CDR3aa: CRASESTEAFF
v_gene: TRBV28; abundance: .; d_gene: TRBD1; j_gene: TRBJ1-1; CDR3nt: TGTGCCAGCAAAGAGGGGGCTCGTCCTGAAGCTTTCTTT; CDR3aa: CASKEGARPEAFF
v_gene: TRBV12-3/TRBV12-4; abundance: few; d_gene: .; j_gene: TRBJ1-1; CDR3nt: TGTGCCAGCAGTTTAGCTTGGGGCTCTGAAGCTTTCTTT; CDR3aa: CASSLAWGSEAFF
v_gene: TRBV20-1; abundance: once; d_gene: TRBD2; j_gene: TRBJ2-1; CDR3nt: TGCAGTGCTACTATCGGGGGGAACAATGAGCAGTTCTTC; CDR3aa: CSATIGGNNEQFF
v_gene: TRBV9; abundance: .; d_gene: .; j_gene: TRBJ2-3; CDR3nt: TGTGCCAGCACCGAAGGGGGGGCTAGCACAGATACGCAGTATTTT; CDR3aa: CASTEGGASTDTQYF
v_gene: TRBV12-3/TRBV12-4; abundance: few; d_gene: .; j_gene: TRBJ1-2; CDR3nt: TGTGCCAGCAGTTCGGGACTCCTCTATGGCTACACCTTC; CDR3aa: CASSSGLLYGYTF